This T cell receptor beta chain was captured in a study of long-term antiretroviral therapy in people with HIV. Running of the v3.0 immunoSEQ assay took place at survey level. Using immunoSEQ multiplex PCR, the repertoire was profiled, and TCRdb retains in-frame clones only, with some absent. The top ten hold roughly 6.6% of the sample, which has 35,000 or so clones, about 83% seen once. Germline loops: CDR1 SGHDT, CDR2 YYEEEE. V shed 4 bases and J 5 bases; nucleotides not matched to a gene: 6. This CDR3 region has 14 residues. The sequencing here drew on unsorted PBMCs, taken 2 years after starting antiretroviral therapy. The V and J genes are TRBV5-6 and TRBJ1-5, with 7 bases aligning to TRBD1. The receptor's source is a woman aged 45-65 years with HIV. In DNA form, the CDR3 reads TGTGCCAGCAGCGCCGCAGGGGGGTATCAGCCCCAGCATTTT. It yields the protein CASSAAGGYQPQHF.